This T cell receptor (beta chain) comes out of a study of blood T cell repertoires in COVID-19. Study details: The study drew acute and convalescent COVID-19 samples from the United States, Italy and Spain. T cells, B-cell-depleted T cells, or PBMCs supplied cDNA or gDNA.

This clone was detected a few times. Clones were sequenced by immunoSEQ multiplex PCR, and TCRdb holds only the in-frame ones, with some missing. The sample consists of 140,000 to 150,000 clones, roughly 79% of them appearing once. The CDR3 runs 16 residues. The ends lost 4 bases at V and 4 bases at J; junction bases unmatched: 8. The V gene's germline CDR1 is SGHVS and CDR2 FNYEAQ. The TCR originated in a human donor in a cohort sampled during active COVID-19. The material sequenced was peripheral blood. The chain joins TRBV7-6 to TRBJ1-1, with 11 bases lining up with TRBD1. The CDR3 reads CASSSGQGAVGTEAFF. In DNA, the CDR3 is TGTGCCAGCAGCTCCGGACAGGGGGCGGTTGGCACTGAAGCTTTCTTT.